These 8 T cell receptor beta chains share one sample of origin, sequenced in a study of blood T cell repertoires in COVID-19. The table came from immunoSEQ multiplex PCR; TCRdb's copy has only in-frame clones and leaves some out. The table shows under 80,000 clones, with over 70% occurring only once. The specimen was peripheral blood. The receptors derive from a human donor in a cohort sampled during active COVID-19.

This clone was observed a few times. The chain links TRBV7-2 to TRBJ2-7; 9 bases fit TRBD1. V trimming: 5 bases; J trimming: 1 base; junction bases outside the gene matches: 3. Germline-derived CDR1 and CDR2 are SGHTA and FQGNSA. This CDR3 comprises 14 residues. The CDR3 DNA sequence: TGTGCCAGCAGCCTCGGGACAGGGTCCTACGAGCAGTACGTC. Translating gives CASSLGTGSYEQYV.

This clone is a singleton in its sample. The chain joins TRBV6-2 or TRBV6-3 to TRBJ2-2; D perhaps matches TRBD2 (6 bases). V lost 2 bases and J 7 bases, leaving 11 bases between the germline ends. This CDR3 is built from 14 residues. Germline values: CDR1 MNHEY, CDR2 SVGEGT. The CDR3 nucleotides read TGTGCCAGCAGTTACATACTAGCCCGCGGGGAGCTGTTTTTT. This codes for CASSYILARGELFF.

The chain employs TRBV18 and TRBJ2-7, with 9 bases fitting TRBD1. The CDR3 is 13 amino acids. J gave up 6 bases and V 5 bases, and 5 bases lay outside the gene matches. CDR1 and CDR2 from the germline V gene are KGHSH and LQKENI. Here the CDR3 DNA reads TGTGCCAGCTCATCCGGACAGGGGCGCGAGCAGTACGTC. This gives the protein CASSSGQGREQYV.

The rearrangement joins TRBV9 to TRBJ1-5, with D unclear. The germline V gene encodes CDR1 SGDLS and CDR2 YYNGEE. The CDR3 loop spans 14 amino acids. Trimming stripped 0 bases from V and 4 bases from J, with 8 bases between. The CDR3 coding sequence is TGTGCCAGCAGCGTAGGTACAGATAATCAGCCCCAGCATTTT. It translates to CASSVGTDNQPQHF.

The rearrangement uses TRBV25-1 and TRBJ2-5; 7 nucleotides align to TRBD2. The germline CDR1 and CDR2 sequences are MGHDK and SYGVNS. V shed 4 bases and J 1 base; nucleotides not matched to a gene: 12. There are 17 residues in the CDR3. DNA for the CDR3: TGTGCCAGCAGTGTACGGCGACTAGCAGTTAGCCAAGAGACCCAGTACTTC. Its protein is CASSVRRLAVSQETQYF.

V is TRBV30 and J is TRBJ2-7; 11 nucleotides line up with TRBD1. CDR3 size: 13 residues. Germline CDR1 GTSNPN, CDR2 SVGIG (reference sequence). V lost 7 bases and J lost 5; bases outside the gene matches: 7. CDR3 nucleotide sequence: TGTGCCTCTAGTAGGGACAGGGGGGACGAGCAGTACTTC. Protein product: CASSRDRGDEQYF.

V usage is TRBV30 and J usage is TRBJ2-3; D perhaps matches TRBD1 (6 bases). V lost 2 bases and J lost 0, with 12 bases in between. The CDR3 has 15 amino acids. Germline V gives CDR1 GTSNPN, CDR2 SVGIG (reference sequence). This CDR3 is CAWSLQGPSTDTQYF. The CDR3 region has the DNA TGTGCCTGGAGTTTACAGGGTCCTAGCACAGATACGCAGTATTTT. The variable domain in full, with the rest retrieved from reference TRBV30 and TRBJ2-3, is SQTIHQWPATLVQPVGSPLSLECTVEGTSNPNLYWYRQAAGRGLQLLFYSVGIGQISSEVPQNLSASRPQDRQFILSSKKLLLSDSGFYLCAWSLQGPSTDTQYFGPGTRLTVL.

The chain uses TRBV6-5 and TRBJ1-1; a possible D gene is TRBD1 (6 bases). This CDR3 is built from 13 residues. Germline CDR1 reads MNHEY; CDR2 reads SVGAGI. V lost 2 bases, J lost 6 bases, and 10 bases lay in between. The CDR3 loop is CASSYPNRAEAFF. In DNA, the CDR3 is TGTGCCAGCAGTTACCCGAACAGGGCTGAAGCTTTCTTT.